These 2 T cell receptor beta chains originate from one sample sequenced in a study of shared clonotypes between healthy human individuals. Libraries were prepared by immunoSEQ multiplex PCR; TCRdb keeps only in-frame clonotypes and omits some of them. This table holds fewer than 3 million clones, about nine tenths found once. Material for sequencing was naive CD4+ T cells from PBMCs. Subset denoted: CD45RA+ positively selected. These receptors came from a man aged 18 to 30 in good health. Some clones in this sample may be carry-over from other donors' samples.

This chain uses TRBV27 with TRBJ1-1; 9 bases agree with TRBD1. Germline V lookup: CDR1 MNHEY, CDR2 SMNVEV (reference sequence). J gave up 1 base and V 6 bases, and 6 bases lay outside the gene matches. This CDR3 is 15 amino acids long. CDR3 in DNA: TGTGCCAGCAGCTTTGACAGGGGGAGGAACACTGAAGCTTTCTTT. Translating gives CASSFDRGRNTEAFF.

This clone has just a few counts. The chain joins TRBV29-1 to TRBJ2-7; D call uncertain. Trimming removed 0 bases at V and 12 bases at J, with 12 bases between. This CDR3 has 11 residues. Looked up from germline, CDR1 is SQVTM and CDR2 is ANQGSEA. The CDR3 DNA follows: TGCAGCGTTGAAGATTATCCTAGACGGTACTTC. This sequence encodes CSVEDYPRRYF.